This T cell receptor (beta chain) was obtained from a study of cytomegalovirus exposure and HLA in healthy donors (dated by TCRdb to about 2017). About the investigation overall: An earlier analysis of roughly 500 of the donors reported more than 250 Gb of sequence data and more than 90 million unique TCR beta sequences from approximately 180 million T cells. An early release covering some 640 HLA-typed donors comprised about 320 gigabases of sequencing data and 85 million to 100 million unique TCR sequences. Among the approximately 400 genotyped donors, approximately 81% belonged to the genetic ancestry cluster associated with self-reported Caucasian donors. The study was designed to test whether signatures of past pathogen exposure could be identified by cataloging public T cell receptors. The T cell repertoires of several hundred subjects were profiled by immunosequencing and related to cytomegalovirus serostatus. In addition to the first cohort of 666 subjects, a separate validation cohort of approximately 120 different subjects was used. The study combined high-throughput TCR immunosequencing, statistical association of individual TCRs with disease status, and machine learning to predict cytomegalovirus infection status. A later analysis re-examined previously published TCR beta repertoires from roughly 650 donors and added high-resolution HLA genotyping to investigate patterns of TCR occurrence. The later analysis used no new phenotypic data to find candidate immune exposures, relying instead on TCR beta sequences and their occurrence across donors. To decide whether each TCR beta V gene segment behaved as functional or pseudogenic, an earlier analysis of over 500 of the donors relied on high-throughput TCR beta sequencing. Donor age, sex, ethnicity and CMV serostatus were collected together with the repertoire data. Genome-wide SNP genotypes for about three fifths of the roughly 670 donors were used in a later genetic analysis, which treated that subset as a discovery cohort. Every discovery cohort repertoire had been produced on one sequencing platform. HLA typing included class I and class II loci at four-digit resolution. The number of donors typed differed by locus, with roughly 620-630 for A, B, C, DRB1 and DQB1, over 500 for DQA1, about 610 for DPA1, and 472 for DPB1. Because of strong linkage in the cohort, four or five DR-DQ haplotypes were treated as single units for association and clustering. Across about 380 genotyped donors of the cohort, an average of about 250,000 unique TCR beta nucleotide sequences per donor were sequenced, and around 19% of those sequences were non-productive. Study-wide findings and limitations: V-gene and J-gene trimming of TCR beta chains was associated with a missense DCLRE1C variant in a later genetic analysis, and the association was replicated in an independent cohort. The authors suggested that the approach could potentially be generalized to other disease states and immunological phenotypes. A further reported finding was that TCR beta sequences accurately predicted the HLA-A and HLA-B alleles for most subjects in the first cohort. In vitro tests confirmed that three of the cytomegalovirus-associated TCR beta chains recognize cytomegalovirus antigens. A later genetic analysis reported fewer N-insertions in productive TCRs among donors in an Asian-associated ancestry cluster than the roughly 700-donor mean. Specific HLA alleles were associated with over 15,000 TCR beta sequences at a false discovery rate of 0.05 in a later analysis. Because the 87-base-pair reads could not distinguish some IMGT-functional V segments, including TRBV6-2 and TRBV6-3, those segments were excluded. According to a later analysis, TCR association rates differed among HLA loci, with DRB1 alleles showing the most associated TCRs and HLA-C alleles showing the fewest. A later analysis reported that several top co-occurrence clusters appeared linked to parvovirus B19, influenza, CMV and Epstein-Barr virus. A group of highly shared sequence variants was considered likely to be a technical artifact of the sequencing pipeline. Broadly in line with IMGT annotations, most TCR beta V segments showed up in productive rearrangements about 90% or about 30% of the time in an earlier analysis of about 500 of the donors. Sequencing depth was assumed to be roughly uniform across donors in the presence/absence analyses, though that assumption may not hold. The only immune exposure information available for the cohort was CMV serostatus. The cohort was sequenced for TCR beta chains only, and without alpha or paired-chain data the features that could be detected were limited. The classifier was reported to diagnose cytomegalovirus status with high specificity and sensitivity in both the original cohort and the validation cohort. In the study, some 180 TCR beta chains were listed as associated with cytomegalovirus. While some public TCRs were present in many individuals, most TCR sequences turned up only very rarely across donors. Correlated functional status among segregating V segments might reflect linkage disequilibrium, but an unknown experimental factor could not be ruled out. According to a later analysis, most CMV-associated TCR beta chains appeared to be HLA-restricted, and the HLA associations seemed to be driven largely by CMV exposure. When HLA alleles, especially DR and DQ, strongly co-occurred, TCR associations were difficult to assign to individual alleles. In a later analysis, HLA-associated TCR beta chains were found to be more clonally expanded and to have lower generation probabilities than equally common non-associated chains. Because HLA typing was unavailable for some donors at each locus, only the typed subset was used in association tests. The earlier analysis of 450 to 700 of the donors excluded around 17 rarely observed V segments, including chromosome 9 orphons, because counts were too low.

Concerning this clone: Its recognized antigen is unknown. Base qualities are not recorded, but no much larger clone differs from it by a single base.

Cut back by 8 bases and 0 bases, the V and J ends lie 7 bases apart. There are 12 amino acids in the CDR3, from cysteine to phenylalanine inclusive. Kept here is only the CDR3 DNA, which spans 36 bases and is read in frame from base 1. CDR1 and CDR2 are read off the germline V gene (reference sequence) as MNHEY and SMNVEV. In total, 500 to 700 healthy bone marrow donors made up the cohort. All cohort members were sampled while nominally healthy, although unrecorded immune exposures were likely present. The donor tested CMV seronegative, placing the donor among the roughly 340 seronegative members of the cohort. Each donor provided a peripheral blood sample, and peripheral blood mononuclear cells were used for TCR beta sequencing. The Qiagen DNeasy Blood Extraction Kit was used to extract genomic DNA from the blood cell samples. The library was produced with the immunoSEQ multiplex PCR assay. For the multiplex PCR, a mixture combining 60 forward primers for TCR Vbeta segments and 13 reverse primers for TCR Jbeta segments was used. The CDR3 region of rearranged TCR beta genes was amplified from genomic DNA by a multiplex PCR assay. Amplified TCR beta libraries were sequenced as 87-base-pair reads on the Illumina HiSeq System. From the authors' description of their analysis: In a later analysis, tens of millions of unique TCR beta chains were counted across the 500 to 850 repertoires, and approximately 11 million of these chains were shared by at least two donors. To remove PCR and sequencing errors, raw reads were error-corrected and collapsed into unique sequences using a nearest-neighbor algorithm that merged closely related sequences. To assign V, D and J gene segments, CDR3 sequences were aligned to IMGT reference sequences. For a sequence to be retained, a match of at least six nucleotides was required to both a V gene segment and a J gene segment. A rearrangement was called productive if the CDR3 had no stop codons and remained in frame with V and J, and every other rearrangement was called non-productive. Following IMGT convention, CDR3 was defined as the stretch from the second conserved V-encoded cysteine up to the conserved J-encoded phenylalanine. In an earlier analysis of approximately 590 of the donors, sequences lacking an unambiguous match to a single V gene segment were excluded. An earlier analysis of a few hundred of the donors called V segments functional above 56.7% productive rearrangements and segregating when the between-donor standard deviation exceeded 5%. A statistical classification framework was built for diagnosing cytomegalovirus status from the catalog of TCR beta chain sequences. A later analysis assigned V and J genes by comparing TCR nucleotide sequences with IMGT/GENE-DB human TR gene sequences. A later analysis assigned CDR3 sequences and most-parsimonious VDJ recombination scenarios with the TCRdist pipeline. In a later analysis, each TCR beta chain was defined by its CDR3 amino acid sequence together with its V-gene family, and reads lacking a unique V-gene family were excluded. To address suspected cross-contamination and a sequencing artifact, a later analysis removed a few hundred highly shared, low-generation-probability nucleotide sequences. A later analysis calculated a clonal expansion index for each public chain from normalized within-repertoire ranks of inferred template counts. A later analysis computed generation probabilities with a VDJ recombination model fitted to out-of-frame rearrangements, and checked the results against IGoR. Hypergeometric tests were used in a later analysis to score TCR-TCR, TCR-HLA and TCR-CMV co-occurrence, with a repertoire-size bias correction applied to the TCR pairs. False discovery rates were estimated in a later analysis by permuting HLA or CMV assignments 20 times. A later analysis grouped co-occurring TCRs with DBSCAN, adding TCRdist sequence similarity when clustering within HLA-allele-positive subsets. Repertoires with fewer than 30,000 or more than 120,000 public chains, plus five repertoires with anomalous nucleotide sharing, were excluded from co-occurrence clustering. In TCRdb, the immuneACCESS table is reduced to in-frame sequences with V and J assigned. These tables do not hold every clone; where another copy was compared, an unresolved V gene accounts for under half, and the others remain unexplained. V and J calls and clone size follow that table, whereas D and trimming were derived from the DNA. The table for this sample lists 100,000 to 150,000 clones; 81% of them were counted only once. About 0.76% of the sample lies in the top ten.

Sequencing input: PBMCs. The receptor comes from a young man in good health and CMV-seronegative. The chain was built from TRBV27 and TRBJ2-5; too little of a D gene remains to name it. For the CDR3, the sequence is CASGLYQETQYF. The sequenced DNA is TGTGCCAGCGGCCTGTACCAAGAGACCCAGTACTTC.